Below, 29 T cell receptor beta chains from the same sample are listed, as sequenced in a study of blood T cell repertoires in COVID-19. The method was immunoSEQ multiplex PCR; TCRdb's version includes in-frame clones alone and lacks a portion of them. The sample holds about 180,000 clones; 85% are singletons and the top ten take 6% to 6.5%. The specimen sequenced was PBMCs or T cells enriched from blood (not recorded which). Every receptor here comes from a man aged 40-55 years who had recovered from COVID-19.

CDR3 in DNA: TGTGCCAGCAGCAACGCCAAGCGCGGGGACACAGATACGCAGTATTTT. Translating it yields CASSNAKRGDTDTQYF. The rearrangement links TRBV21-1 to TRBJ2-3; the table names TRBD2, a call not compared with the DNA. TRBV21-1 is flagged as a pseudogene. The CDR3 covers 16 residues.

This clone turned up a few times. The CDR3 is CASSPGRRSSGANVLTF. DNA of the CDR3: TGTGCCAGCAGTCCAGGCCGGAGGAGCTCTGGGGCCAACGTCCTGACTTTC. The chain joins TRBV5-4 to TRBJ2-6; maybe TRBD2 (5 bases). The CDR3 extends over 17 amino acids. Trimming stripped 5 bases from V and 0 bases from J, with 15 bases between. Germline lookup yields CDR1 SGHNT and CDR2 YYREEE (reference sequence).

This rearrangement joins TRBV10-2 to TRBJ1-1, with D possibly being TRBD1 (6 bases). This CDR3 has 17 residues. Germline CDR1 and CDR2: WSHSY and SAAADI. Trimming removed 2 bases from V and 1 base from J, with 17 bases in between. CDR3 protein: CASSEVLVWGRNTEAFF. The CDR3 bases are TGCGCCAGCAGTGAGGTTTTGGTTTGGGGGCGGAACACTGAAGCTTTCTTT.

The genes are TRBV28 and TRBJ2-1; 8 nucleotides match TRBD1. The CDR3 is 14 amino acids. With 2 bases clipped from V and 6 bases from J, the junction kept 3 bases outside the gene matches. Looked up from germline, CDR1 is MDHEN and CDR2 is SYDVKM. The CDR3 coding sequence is TGTGCCAGCAGTTTACAGGGGGCGCGCAATGAGCAGTTCTTC. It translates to CASSLQGARNEQFF.

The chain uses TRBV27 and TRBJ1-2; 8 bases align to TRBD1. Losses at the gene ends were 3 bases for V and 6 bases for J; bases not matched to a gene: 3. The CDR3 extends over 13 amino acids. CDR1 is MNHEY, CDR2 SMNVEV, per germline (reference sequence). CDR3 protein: CASSFQGAHGYTF. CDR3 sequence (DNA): TGTGCCAGCAGTTTTCAGGGGGCCCATGGCTACACCTTC.

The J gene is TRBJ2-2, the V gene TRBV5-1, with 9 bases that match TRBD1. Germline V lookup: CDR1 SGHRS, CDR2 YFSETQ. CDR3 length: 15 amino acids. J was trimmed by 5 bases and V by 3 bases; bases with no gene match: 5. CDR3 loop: CASSSTGGSTGELFF. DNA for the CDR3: TGCGCCAGCAGCTCGACAGGGGGAAGTACCGGGGAGCTGTTTTTT. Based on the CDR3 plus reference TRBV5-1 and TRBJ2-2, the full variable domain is KAGVTQTPRYLIKTRGQQVTLSCSPISGHRSVSWYQQTPGQGLQFLFEYFSETQRNKGNFPGRFSGRQFSNSRSEMNVSTLELGDSALYLCASSSTGGSTGELFFGEGSRLTVL.

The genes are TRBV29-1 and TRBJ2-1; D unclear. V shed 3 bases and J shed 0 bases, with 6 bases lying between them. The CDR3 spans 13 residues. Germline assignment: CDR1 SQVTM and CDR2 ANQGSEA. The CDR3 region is CSVDASSYNEQFF. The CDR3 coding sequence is TGCAGCGTTGATGCCAGCTCCTACAATGAGCAGTTCTTC.

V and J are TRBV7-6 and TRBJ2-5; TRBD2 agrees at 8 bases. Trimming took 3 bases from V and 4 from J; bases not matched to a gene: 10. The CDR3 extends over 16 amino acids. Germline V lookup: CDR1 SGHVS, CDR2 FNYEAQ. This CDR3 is CASSFRSGRIVETQYF. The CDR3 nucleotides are TGTGCCAGCAGCTTTAGGAGCGGGAGAATCGTAGAGACCCAGTACTTC.

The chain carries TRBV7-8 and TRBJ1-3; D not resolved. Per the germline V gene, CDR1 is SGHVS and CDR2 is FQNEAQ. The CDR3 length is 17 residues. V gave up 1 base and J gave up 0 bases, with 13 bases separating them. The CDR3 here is CASSLEYRSISGNTIYF. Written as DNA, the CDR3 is TGTGCCAGCAGCTTAGAGTACAGATCGATCTCTGGAAACACCATATATTTT.

Written as DNA, the CDR3 is TGTGCCACCTCGACGGGGAACCAAGAGACCCAGTACTTC. Protein product: CATSTGNQETQYF. V and J are TRBV15 and TRBJ2-5, with D perhaps TRBD2 (5 bases). Germline CDR1 reads LNHNV; CDR2 reads YYDKDF (reference sequence). Trimming removed 8 bases from V and 0 bases from J, with 10 bases in between. The length of the CDR3 is 13 residues. The full variable domain, its missing parts supplied by reference TRBV15 and TRBJ2-5, is DAMVIQNPRYQVTQFGKPVTLSCSQTLNHNVMYWYQQKSSQAPKLLFHYYDKDFNNEADTPDNFQSRRPNTSFCFLDIRSPGLGDTAMYLCATSTGNQETQYFGPGTRLLVL.

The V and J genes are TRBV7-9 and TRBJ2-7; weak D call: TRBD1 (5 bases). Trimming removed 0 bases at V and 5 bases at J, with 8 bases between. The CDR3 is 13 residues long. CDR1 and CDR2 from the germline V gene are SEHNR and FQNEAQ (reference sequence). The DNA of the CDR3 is TGTGCCAGCAGCTTAGCAGGGGCCCACGAGCAGTACTTC. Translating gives CASSLAGAHEQYF.

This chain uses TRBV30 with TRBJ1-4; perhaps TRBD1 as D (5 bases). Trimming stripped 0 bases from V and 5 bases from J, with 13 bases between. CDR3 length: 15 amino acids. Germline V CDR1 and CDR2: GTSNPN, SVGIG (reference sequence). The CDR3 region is CAWSVRGAVNEKLFF. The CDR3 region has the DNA TGTGCCTGGAGTGTACGTGGGGCAGTAAATGAAAAACTGTTTTTT. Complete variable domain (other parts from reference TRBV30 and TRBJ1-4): SQTIHQWPATLVQPVGSPLSLECTVEGTSNPNLYWYRQAAGRGLQLLFYSVGIGQISSEVPQNLSASRPQDRQFILSSKKLLLSDSGFYLCAWSVRGAVNEKLFFGSGTQLSVL.

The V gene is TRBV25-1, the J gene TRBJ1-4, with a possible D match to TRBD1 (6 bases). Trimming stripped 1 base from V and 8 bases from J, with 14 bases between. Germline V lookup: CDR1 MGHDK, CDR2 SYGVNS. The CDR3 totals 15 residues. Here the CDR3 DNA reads TGTGCCAGCAGTGAATCGGACAGACTGACGGAAAAACTGTTTTTT. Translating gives CASSESDRLTEKLFF. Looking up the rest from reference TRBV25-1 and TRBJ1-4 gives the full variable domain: EADIYQTPRYLVIGTGKKITLECSQTMGHDKMYWYQQDPGMELHLIHYSYGVNSTEKGDLSSESTVSRIRTEHFPLTLESARPSHTSQYLCASSESDRLTEKLFFGSGTQLSVL.

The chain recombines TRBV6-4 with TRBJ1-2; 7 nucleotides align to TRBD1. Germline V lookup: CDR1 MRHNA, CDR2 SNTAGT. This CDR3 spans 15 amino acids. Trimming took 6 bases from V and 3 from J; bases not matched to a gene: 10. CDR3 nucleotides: TGTGCCAGCAGAAAAAGCAGGGGGGCAGACTATGGCTACACCTTC. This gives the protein CASRKSRGADYGYTF.

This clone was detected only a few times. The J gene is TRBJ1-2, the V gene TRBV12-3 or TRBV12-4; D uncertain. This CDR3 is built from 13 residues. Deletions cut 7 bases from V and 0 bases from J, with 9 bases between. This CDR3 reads CASTSDPNYGYTF. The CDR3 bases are TGTGCCAGCACCAGCGATCCTAACTATGGCTACACCTTC.

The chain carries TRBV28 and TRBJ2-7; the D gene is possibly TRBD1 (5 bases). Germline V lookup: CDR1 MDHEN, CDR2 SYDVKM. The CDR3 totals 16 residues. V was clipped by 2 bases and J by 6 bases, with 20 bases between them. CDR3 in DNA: TGTGCCAGCAGTTTAACAGCCCGGTTCGTAGGGGCCGAGCAGTACTTC. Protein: CASSLTARFVGAEQYF.

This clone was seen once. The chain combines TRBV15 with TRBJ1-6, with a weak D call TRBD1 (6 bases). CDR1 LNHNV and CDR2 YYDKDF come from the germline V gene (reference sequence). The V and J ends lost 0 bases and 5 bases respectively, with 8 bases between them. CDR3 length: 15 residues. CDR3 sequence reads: CATSRDPGDNSPLHF. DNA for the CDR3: TGTGCCACCAGCAGAGATCCAGGGGATAATTCACCCCTCCACTTT. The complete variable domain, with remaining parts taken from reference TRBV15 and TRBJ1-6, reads DAMVIQNPRYQVTQFGKPVTLSCSQTLNHNVMYWYQQKSSQAPKLLFHYYDKDFNNEADTPDNFQSRRPNTSFCFLDIRSPGLGDTAMYLCATSRDPGDNSPLHFGNGTRLTVT.

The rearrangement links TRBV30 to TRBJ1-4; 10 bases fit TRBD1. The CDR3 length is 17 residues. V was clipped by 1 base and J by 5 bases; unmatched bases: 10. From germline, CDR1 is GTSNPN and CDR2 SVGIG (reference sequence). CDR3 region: CAWSGLTGGGENEKLFF. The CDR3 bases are TGTGCCTGGAGTGGTTTGACAGGGGGCGGAGAAAATGAAAAACTGTTTTTT.

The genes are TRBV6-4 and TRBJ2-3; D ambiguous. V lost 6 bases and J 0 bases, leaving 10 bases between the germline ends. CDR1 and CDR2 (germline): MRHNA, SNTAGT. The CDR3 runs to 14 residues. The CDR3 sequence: CASRTSSSTDTQYF. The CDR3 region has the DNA TGTGCCAGCAGAACCTCCAGTAGCACAGATACGCAGTATTTT.

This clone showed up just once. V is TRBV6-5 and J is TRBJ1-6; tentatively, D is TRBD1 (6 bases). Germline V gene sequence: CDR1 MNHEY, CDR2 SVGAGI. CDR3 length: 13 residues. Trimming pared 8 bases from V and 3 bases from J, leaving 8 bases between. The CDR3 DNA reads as TGTGCCAGCGGGGGACACTATAATTCACCCCTCCACTTT. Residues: CASGGHYNSPLHF.

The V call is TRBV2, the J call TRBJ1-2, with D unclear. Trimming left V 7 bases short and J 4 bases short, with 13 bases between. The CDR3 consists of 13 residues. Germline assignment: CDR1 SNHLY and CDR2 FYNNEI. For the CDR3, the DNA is TGTGCCAGCACCTTAGACACTTTCTATGGCTACACCTTC. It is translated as CASTLDTFYGYTF.

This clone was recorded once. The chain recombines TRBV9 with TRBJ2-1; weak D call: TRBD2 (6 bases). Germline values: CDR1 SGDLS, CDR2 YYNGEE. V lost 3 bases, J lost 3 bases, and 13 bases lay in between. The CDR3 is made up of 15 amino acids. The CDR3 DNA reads TGTGCCAGCAGCGCTCGGGGGTTCGGCTACAATGAGCAGTTCTTC. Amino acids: CASSARGFGYNEQFF. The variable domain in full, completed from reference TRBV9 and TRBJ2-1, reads DSGVTQTPKHLITATGQRVTLRCSPRSGDLSVYWYQQSLDQGLQFLIQYYNGEERAKGNILERFSAQQFPDLHSELNLSSLELGDSALYFCASSARGFGYNEQFFGPGTRLTVL.

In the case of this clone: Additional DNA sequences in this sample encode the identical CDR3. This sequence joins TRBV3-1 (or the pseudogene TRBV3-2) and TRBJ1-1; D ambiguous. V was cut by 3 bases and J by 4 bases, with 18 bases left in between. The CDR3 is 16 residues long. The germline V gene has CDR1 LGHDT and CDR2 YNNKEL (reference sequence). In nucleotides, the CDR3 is TGTGCCAGCAGCCACAGCCCCGTCGAGGGCGGCACTGAAGCTTTCTTT. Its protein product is CASSHSPVEGGTEAFF.

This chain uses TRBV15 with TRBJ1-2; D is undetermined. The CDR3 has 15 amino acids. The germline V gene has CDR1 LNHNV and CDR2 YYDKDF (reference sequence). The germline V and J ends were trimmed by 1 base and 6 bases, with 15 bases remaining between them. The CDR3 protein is CATSRVGEGRDGYTF. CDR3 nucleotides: TGTGCCACCAGCAGAGTGGGAGAAGGAAGGGATGGCTACACCTTC. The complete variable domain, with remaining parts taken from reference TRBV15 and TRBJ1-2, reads DAMVIQNPRYQVTQFGKPVTLSCSQTLNHNVMYWYQQKSSQAPKLLFHYYDKDFNNEADTPDNFQSRRPNTSFCFLDIRSPGLGDTAMYLCATSRVGEGRDGYTFGSGTRLTVV.

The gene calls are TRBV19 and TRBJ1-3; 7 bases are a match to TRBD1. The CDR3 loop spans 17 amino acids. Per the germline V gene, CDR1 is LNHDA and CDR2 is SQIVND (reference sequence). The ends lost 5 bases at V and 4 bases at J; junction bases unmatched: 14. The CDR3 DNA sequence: TGTGCCAGTAGTCCTGCATATCGACAGGGTAGAGGAAACACCATATATTTT. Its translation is CASSPAYRQGRGNTIYF.

The CDR3 loop is CASSRLAGVHNEQFF. In DNA form, the CDR3 reads TGTGCCAGTAGTCGACTAGCGGGAGTCCACAATGAGCAGTTCTTC. The chain carries TRBV19 and TRBJ2-1, with 12 nucleotides matching TRBD2. CDR1 is LNHDA, CDR2 SQIVND, per germline (reference sequence). The V segment lost 5 bases and the J segment 5 bases; nucleotides outside the gene matches: 4. CDR3 length equals 15 residues.

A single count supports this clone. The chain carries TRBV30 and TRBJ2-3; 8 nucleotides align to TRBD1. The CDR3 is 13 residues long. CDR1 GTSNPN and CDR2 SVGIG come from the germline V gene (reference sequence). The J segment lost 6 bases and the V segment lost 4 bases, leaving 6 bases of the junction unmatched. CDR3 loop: CAWTDRVRDTQYF. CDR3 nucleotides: TGTGCCTGGACGGACAGGGTTAGGGATACGCAGTATTTT.

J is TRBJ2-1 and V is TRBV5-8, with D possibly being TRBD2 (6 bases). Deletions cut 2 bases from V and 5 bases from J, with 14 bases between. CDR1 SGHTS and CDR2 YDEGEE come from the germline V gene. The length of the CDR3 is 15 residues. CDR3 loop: CASSLFSSGNNEQFF. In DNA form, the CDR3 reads TGTGCCAGCAGCTTATTTAGTAGCGGAAACAATGAGCAGTTCTTC.

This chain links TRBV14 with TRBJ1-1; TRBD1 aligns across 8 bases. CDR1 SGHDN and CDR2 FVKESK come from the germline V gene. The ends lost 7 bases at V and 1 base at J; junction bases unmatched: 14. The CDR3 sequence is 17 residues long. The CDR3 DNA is TGTGCCAGCACGCATACTCTTCTGGACAGGGCGAACACTGAAGCTTTCTTT. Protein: CASTHTLLDRANTEAFF. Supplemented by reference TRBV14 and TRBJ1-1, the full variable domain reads EAGVTQFPSHSVIEKGQTVTLRCDPISGHDNLYWYRRVMGKEIKFLLHFVKESKQDESGMPNNRFLAERTGGTYSTLKVQPAELEDSGVYFCASTHTLLDRANTEAFFGQGTRLTVV.